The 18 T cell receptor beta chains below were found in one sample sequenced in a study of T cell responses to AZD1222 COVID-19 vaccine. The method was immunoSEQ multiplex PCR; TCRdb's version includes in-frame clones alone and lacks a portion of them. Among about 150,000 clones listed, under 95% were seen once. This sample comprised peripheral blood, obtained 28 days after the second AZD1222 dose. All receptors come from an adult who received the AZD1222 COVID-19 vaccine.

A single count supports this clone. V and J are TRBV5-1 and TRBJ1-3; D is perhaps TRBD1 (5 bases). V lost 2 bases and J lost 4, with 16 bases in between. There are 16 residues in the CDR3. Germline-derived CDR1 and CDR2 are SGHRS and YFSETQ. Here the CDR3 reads CASSFSGNLGGNTIYF. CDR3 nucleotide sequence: TGCGCCAGCAGCTTTTCAGGGAATTTAGGAGGAAACACCATATATTTT.

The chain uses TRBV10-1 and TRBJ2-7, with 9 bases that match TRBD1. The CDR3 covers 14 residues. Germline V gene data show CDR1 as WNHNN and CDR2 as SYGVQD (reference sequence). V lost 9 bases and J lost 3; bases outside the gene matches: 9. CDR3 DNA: TGCGCCAGGATCCCGGGACAGGGCCGCTACGAGCAGTACTTC. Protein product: CARIPGQGRYEQYF.

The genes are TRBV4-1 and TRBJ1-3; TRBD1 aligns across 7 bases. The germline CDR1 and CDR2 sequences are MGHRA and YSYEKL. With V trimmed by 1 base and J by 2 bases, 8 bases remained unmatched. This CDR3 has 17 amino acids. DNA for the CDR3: TGCGCCAGCAGCCAAGTCATCCTCCAGGGGGCTGGAAACACCATATATTTT. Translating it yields CASSQVILQGAGNTIYF.

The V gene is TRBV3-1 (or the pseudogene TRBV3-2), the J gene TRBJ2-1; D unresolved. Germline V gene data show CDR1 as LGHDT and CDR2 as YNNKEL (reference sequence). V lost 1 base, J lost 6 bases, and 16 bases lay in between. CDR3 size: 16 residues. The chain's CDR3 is CASSQGRVVDPNEQFF. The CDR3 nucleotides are TGTGCCAGCAGCCAAGGACGAGTGGTAGACCCCAATGAGCAGTTCTTC.

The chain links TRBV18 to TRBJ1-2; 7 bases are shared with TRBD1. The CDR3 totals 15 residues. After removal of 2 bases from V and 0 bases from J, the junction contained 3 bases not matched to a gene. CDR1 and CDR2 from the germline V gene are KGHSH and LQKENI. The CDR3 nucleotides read TGTGCCAGCTCACCAGGGACAGTCGCTAACTATGGCTACACCTTC. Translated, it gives CASSPGTVANYGYTF.

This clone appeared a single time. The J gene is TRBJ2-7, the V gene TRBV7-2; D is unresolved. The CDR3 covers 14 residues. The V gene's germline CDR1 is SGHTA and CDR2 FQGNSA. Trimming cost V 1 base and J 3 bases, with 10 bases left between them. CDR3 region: CASSLVSDGYEQYF. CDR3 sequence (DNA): TGTGCCAGCAGCTTAGTATCGGACGGCTACGAGCAGTACTTC.

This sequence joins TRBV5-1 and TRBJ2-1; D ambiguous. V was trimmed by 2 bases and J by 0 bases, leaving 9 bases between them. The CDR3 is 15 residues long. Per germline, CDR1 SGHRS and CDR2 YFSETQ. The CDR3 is CASSFLQSSYNEQFF. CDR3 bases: TGCGCCAGCAGCTTCTTACAGAGCTCCTACAATGAGCAGTTCTTC.

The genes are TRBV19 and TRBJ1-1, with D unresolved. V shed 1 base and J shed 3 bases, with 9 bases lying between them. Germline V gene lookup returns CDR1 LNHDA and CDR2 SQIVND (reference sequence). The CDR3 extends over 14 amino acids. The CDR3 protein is CASSIGLTYTEAFF. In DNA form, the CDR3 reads TGTGCCAGTAGTATAGGGCTAACTTACACTGAAGCTTTCTTT.

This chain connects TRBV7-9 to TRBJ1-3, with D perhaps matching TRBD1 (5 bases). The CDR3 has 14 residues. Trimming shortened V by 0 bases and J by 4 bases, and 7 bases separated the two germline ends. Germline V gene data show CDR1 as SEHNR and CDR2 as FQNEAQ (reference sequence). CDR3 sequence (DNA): TGTGCCAGCAGCTTAGCGAGGGACGGAAACACCATATATTTT. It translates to CASSLARDGNTIYF.

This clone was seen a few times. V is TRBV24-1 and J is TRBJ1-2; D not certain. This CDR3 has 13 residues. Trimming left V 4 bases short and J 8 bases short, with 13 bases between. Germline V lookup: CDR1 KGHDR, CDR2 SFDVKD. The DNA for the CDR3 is TGTGCCACCAGTGACCCCCACAATTACGGCTACACCTTC. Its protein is CATSDPHNYGYTF.

The CDR3, as DNA: TGTGCCAGCAGCCCCTCCGGGGGCGGTTCGCGGGGTTATGGCTACACCTTC. Protein: CASSPSGGGSRGYGYTF. The chain has TRBV3-1 (or the pseudogene TRBV3-2) and TRBJ1-2; a weak D match, TRBD1 (6 bases). CDR3 length: 17 amino acids. Trimming left V 4 bases short and J 5 bases short, with 23 bases between. Germline lookup yields CDR1 LGHDT and CDR2 YNNKEL (reference sequence).

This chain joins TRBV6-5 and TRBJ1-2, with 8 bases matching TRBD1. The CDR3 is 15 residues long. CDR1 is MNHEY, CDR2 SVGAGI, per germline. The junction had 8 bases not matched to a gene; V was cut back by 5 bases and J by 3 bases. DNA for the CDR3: TGTGCCAGCAGTAAATATCAGGGGGCGTACTATGGCTACACCTTC. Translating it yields CASSKYQGAYYGYTF.

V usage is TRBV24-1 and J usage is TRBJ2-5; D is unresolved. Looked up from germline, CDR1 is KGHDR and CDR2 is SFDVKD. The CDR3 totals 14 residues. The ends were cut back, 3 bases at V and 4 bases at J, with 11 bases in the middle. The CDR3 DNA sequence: TGTGCCACCAGTGATAGCCCGGCCCGAGAGACCCAGTACTTC. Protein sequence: CATSDSPARETQYF.

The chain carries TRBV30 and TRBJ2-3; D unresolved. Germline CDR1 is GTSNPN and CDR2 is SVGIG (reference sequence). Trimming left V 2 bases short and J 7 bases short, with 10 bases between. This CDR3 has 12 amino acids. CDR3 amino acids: CAWSPYGNTQYF. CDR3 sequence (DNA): TGTGCCTGGAGTCCGTATGGGAATACGCAGTATTTT.

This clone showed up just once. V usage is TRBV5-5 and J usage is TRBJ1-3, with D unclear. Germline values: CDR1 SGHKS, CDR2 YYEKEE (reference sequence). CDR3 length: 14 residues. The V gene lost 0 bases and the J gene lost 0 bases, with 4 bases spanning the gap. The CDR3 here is CASSLAVSGNTIYF. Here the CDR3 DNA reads TGTGCCAGCAGCTTGGCCGTCTCTGGAAACACCATATATTTT.

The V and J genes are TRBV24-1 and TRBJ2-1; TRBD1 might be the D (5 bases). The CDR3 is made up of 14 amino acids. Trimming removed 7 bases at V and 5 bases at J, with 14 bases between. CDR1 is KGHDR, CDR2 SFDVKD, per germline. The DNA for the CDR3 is TGTGCCACCAGCCTCGACAGAGCAGACAATGAGCAGTTCTTC. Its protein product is CATSLDRADNEQFF.

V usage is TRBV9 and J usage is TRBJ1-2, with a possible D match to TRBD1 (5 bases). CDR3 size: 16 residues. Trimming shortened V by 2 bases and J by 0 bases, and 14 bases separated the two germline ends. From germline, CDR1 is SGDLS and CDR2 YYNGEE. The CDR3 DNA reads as TGTGCCAGCAGCGTTGACAGAGGCAAAACTAACTATGGCTACACCTTC. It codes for CASSVDRGKTNYGYTF. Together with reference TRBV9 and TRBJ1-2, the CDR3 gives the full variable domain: DSGVTQTPKHLITATGQRVTLRCSPRSGDLSVYWYQQSLDQGLQFLIQYYNGEERAKGNILERFSAQQFPDLHSELNLSSLELGDSALYFCASSVDRGKTNYGYTFGSGTRLTVV.

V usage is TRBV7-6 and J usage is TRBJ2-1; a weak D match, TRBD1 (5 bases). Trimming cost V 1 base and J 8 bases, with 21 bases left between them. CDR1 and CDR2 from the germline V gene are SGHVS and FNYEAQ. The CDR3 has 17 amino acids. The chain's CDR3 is CASSLVAGPVIPHEQFF. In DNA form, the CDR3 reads TGTGCCAGCAGCTTAGTTGCAGGGCCCGTCATCCCACATGAGCAGTTCTTC.